The 8 T cell receptor beta chains below were found in one sample sequenced in a study of T-cell memory formation after mild COVID-19. TCRdb analysed the 5' RACE reads with MiXCR anew, one entry per CDR3 protein. In the table there are nearly 110,000 distinct CDR3 sequences, 15% to 20% of which are singletons. Sequencing was done on a sample of PBMCs or a T cell subset sorted from them (not recorded which). The receptors originated from an adult woman who had mild COVID-19 (a few samples of this study predate the infection). Cell type and time point are not known.

Only a few counts were recorded for this clonotype. J is TRBJ1-1 and V is TRBV11-2; D gene ambiguous. The germline V gene encodes CDR1 SGHAT and CDR2 FQNNGV. V gave up 0 bases and J gave up 5 bases, with 13 bases separating them. The CDR3 covers 15 residues. CDR3 nucleotide sequence: TGTGCCAGCAGCTTAGAGGCAGGTCGGATAACTGAAGCTTTCTTT. Translating gives CASSLEAGRITEAFF.

The rearrangement links TRBV9 to TRBJ2-1; D perhaps matches TRBD2 (5 bases). The germline V and J ends were trimmed by 3 bases and 5 bases, with 12 bases remaining between them. CDR3 size: 14 residues. Germline V CDR1 and CDR2: SGDLS, YYNGEE. The DNA for the CDR3 is TGTGCCAGCAGCGCAGAAGGACTTGACAATGAGCAGTTCTTC. Protein sequence: CASSAEGLDNEQFF.

This clonotype was detected a few times. This chain links TRBV9 with TRBJ2-7, with 10 nucleotides matching TRBD2. The trim removed 0 bases at V and 3 bases at J, leaving 3 bases unmatched. Germline loops: CDR1 SGDLS, CDR2 YYNGEE. The CDR3 spans 15 residues. The CDR3 region has the DNA TGTGCCAGCAGCGTAGGGAGCGGGGGGGACTACGAGCAGTACTTC. The encoded protein is CASSVGSGGDYEQYF. The variable domain in full, completed from reference TRBV9 and TRBJ2-7, reads DSGVTQTPKHLITATGQRVTLRCSPRSGDLSVYWYQQSLDQGLQFLIQYYNGEERAKGNILERFSAQQFPDLHSELNLSSLELGDSALYFCASSVGSGGDYEQYFGPGTRLTVT.

The V gene is TRBV7-2, the J gene TRBJ2-3, with 7 bases identical to TRBD1. The CDR3 contains 13 residues. The V and J ends lost 4 bases and 4 bases, in that order; junction bases with no gene match: 2. Germline values: CDR1 SGHTA, CDR2 FQGNSA. CDR3 amino acids: CASSSTGSDTQYF. DNA for the CDR3: TGTGCCAGCAGCTCGACAGGGTCAGATACGCAGTATTTT.

This chain connects TRBV14 to TRBJ2-1, with 9 bases fitting TRBD2. The ends lost 4 bases at V and 3 bases at J; junction bases unmatched: 7. The germline V gene has CDR1 SGHDN and CDR2 FVKESK. This CDR3 region has 16 residues. The CDR3 DNA reads TGTGCCAGCAGCCCCCATAGCGGGAGCTTCTACAATGAGCAGTTCTTC. Amino acids: CASSPHSGSFYNEQFF. The full variable domain, its missing parts supplied by reference TRBV14 and TRBJ2-1, is EAGVTQFPSHSVIEKGQTVTLRCDPISGHDNLYWYRRVMGKEIKFLLHFVKESKQDESGMPNNRFLAERTGGTYSTLKVQPAELEDSGVYFCASSPHSGSFYNEQFFGPGTRLTVL.

The genes are TRBV1 and TRBJ2-5; the table's TRBD2 call for D was not verified on the DNA. TRBV1 is classified as a pseudogene. CDR3 length: 15 residues. This CDR3 reads CTSSQGQGGRETQYF. DNA of the CDR3: TGCACCAGCAGCCAAGGACAGGGAGGGCGAGAGACCCAGTACTTC.

This clonotype is a singleton in its sample. The rearrangement uses TRBV23-1 and TRBJ2-5, with D unresolved. TRBV23-1 counts as an open reading frame of uncertain function. The CDR3 covers 14 residues. V was shortened by 9 bases and J by 4 bases, with 18 bases between the two germline ends. For the CDR3, the DNA is TGCGCCAGAGGTGAAGGGCGAGTCCCAGAGACCCAGTACTTC. This translates into CARGEGRVPETQYF.

This chain's CDR3 is CASSQGTSGTNEQFF. CDR3 DNA sequence: TGTGCCAGCAGCCAGGGGACTAGCGGGACTAATGAGCAGTTCTTC. V gene TRBV7-9 combines with J gene TRBJ2-1; 13 positions match TRBD2. J was trimmed by 7 bases and V by 5 bases; bases with no gene match: 5. Germline CDR1 and CDR2: SEHNR and FQNEAQ (reference sequence). There are 15 residues in the CDR3.